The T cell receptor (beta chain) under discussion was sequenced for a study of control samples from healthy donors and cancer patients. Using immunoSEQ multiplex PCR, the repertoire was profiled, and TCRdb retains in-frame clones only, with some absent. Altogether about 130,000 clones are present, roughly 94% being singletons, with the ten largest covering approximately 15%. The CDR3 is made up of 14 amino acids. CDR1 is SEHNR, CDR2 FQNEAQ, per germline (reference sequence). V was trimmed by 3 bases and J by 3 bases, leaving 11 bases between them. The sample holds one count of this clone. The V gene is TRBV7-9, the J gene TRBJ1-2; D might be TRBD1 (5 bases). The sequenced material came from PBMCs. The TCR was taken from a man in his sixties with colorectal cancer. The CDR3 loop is CASSFQGVDYGYTF. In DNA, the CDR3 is TGTGCCAGCAGCTTCCAAGGGGTAGACTATGGCTACACCTTC.